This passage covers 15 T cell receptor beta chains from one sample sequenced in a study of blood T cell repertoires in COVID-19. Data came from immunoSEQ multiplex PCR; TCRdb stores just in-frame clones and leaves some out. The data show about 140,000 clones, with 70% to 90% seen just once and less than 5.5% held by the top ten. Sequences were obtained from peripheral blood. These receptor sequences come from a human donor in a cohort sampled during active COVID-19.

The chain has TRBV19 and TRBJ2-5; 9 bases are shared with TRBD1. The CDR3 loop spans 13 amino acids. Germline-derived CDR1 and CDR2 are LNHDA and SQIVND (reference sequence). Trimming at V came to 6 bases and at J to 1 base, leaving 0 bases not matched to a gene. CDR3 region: CASRGQGQETQYF. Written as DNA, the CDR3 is TGTGCCAGTAGGGGACAGGGCCAAGAGACCCAGTACTTC. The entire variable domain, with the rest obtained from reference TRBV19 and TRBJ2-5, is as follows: DGGITQSPKYLFRKEGQNVTLSCEQNLNHDAMYWYRQDPGQGLRLIYYSQIVNDFQKGDIAEGYSVSREKKESFPLTVTSAQKNPTAFYLCASRGQGQETQYFGPGTRLLVL.

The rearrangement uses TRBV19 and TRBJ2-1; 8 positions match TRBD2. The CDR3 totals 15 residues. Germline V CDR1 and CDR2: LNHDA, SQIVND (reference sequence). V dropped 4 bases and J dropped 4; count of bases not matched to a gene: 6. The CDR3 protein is CASSTSGGAYNEQFF. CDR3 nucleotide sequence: TGTGCCAGTAGTACCAGCGGGGGTGCTTACAATGAGCAGTTCTTC.

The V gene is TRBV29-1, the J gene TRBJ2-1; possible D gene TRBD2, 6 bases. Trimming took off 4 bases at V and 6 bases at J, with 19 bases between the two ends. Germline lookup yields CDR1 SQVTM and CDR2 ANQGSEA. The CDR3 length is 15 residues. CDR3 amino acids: CSVVGIAETLNEQFF. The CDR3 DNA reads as TGCAGCGTTGTGGGGATAGCGGAGACCCTCAATGAGCAGTTCTTC.

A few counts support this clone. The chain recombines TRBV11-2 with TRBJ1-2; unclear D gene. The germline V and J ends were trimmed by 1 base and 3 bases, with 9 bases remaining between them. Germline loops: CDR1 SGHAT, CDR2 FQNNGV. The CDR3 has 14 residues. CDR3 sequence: CASSLAGIDYGYTF. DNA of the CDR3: TGTGCCAGCAGCTTAGCAGGTATCGACTATGGCTACACCTTC.

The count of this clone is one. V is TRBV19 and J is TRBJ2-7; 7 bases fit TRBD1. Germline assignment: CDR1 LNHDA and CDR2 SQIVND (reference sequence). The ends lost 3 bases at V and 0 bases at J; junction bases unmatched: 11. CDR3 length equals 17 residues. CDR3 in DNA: TGTGCCAGTAGTATCGCGACTGGGACAGTCCTCTCCTACGAGCAGTACTTC. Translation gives CASSIATGTVLSYEQYF.

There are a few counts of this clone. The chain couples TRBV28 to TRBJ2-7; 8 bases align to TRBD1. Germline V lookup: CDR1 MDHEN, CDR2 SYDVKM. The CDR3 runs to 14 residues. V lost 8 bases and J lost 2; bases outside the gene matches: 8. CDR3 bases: TGTGCCAGCTTTGATCCGGGACAGGCCTACGAGCAGTACTTC. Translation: CASFDPGQAYEQYF.

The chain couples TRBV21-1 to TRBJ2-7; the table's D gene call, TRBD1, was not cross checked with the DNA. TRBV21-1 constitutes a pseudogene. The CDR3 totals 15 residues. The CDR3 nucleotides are TGTGCCAGCAGCCAGGGGGACGGCCGCTTCTACGAGCAGTACTTC. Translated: CASSQGDGRFYEQYF.

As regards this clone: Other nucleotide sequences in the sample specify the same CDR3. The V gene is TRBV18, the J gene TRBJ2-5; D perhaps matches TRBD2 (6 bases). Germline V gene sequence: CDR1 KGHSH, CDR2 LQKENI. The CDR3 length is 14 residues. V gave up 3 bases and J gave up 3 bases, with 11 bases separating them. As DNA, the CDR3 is TGTGCCAGCTCACCTCCGACTAGGGAAGAGACCCAGTACTTC. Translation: CASSPPTREETQYF.

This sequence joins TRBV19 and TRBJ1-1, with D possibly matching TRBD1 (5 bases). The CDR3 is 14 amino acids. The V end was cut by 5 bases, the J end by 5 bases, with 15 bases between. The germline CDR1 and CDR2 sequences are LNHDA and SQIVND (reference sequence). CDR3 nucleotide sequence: TGTGCCAGTAGTTTCCCCTCTGGGGGGACTGAAGCTTTCTTT. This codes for CASSFPSGGTEAFF.

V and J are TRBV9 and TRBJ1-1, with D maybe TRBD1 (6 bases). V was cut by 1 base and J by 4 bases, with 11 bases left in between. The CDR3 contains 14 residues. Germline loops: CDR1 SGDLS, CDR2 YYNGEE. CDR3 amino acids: CASSVSPGVTEAFF. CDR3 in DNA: TGTGCCAGCAGCGTATCCCCAGGGGTCACTGAAGCTTTCTTT.

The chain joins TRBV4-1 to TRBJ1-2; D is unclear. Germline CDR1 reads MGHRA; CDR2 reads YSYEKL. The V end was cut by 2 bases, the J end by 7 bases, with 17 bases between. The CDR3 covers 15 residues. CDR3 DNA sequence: TGCGCCAGCAGCCAAATTGAGGTCGCGACTGGTGGCTACACCTTC. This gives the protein CASSQIEVATGGYTF.

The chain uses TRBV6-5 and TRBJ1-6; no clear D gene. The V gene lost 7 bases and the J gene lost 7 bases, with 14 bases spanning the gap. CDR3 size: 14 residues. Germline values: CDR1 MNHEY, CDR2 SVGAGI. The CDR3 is CASTRRPRNSPLHF. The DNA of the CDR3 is TGTGCCAGCACCCGGCGGCCTCGGAATTCACCCCTCCACTTT.

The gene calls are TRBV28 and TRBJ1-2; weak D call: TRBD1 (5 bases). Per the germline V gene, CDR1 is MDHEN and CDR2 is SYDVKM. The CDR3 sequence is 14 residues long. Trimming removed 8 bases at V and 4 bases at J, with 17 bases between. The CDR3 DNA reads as TGTGCCAGCTGGGACTTAATGTTCCCCTATGGCTACACCTTC. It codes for CASWDLMFPYGYTF.

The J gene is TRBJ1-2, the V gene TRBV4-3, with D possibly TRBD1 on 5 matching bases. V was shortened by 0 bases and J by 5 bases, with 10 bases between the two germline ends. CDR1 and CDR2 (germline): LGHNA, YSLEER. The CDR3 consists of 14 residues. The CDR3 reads CASSQEEKGYGYTF. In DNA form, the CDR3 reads TGCGCCAGCAGCCAAGAGGAGAAGGGGTATGGCTACACCTTC.

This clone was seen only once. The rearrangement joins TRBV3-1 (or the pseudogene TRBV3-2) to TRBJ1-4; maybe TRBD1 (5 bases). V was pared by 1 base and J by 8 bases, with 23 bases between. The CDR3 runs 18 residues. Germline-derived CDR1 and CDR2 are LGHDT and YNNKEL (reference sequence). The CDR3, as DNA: TGTGCCAGCAGCCAAGTTATGGAGTACCCCGACAGAACGGAAAAACTGTTTTTT. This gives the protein CASSQVMEYPDRTEKLFF.